These T cell receptor beta chains were read from a single sample in a study of blood T cell repertoires in COVID-19. Sequencing used immunoSEQ multiplex PCR; TCRdb keeps in-frame clones, though not all of them. This table has 120,000 to 150,000 clones, 70% to 90% appearing once. The specimen sequenced was PBMCs or T cells enriched from blood (not recorded which). These receptors were obtained from a woman aged 50 to 60 with acute COVID-19. Both conserved end residues are part of each CDR3. Fields, in order: V gene, J gene, clone size, D gene, CDR3 DNA, CDR3 protein. A D gene is named only where the DNA matches it firmly. Part of the rows lack a size; the others show once, few, many or a class for expanded clones.

V: TRBV2
J: TRBJ1-2
size: NA
D: NA
DNA: TGTGCCAGCAGTGAATCGCCAGTCTATGGCTACACCTTC
CDR3: CASSESPVYGYTF

V: TRBV7-2
J: TRBJ1-4
size: once
D: NA
DNA: TGTGCCAGCACCGGGTCCTCCCAGGGTGAAAAACTGTTTTTT
CDR3: CASTGSSQGEKLFF

V: TRBV12-3/TRBV12-4
J: TRBJ2-3
size: NA
D: TRBD1
DNA: TGTGCCAGCAGTCAGGGGGCCTATACGCAGTATTTT
CDR3: CASSQGAYTQYF

V: TRBV11-3
J: TRBJ1-5
size: NA
D: NA
DNA: TGTGCCAGCAGCTTTACAAGCAATCAGCCCCAGCATTTT
CDR3: CASSFTSNQPQHF

V: TRBV7-9
J: TRBJ2-1
size: few
D: NA
DNA: TGTGCCAGCAGCCGTTCTGCGGGCTCCTACAATGAGCAGTTCTTC
CDR3: CASSRSAGSYNEQFF

V: TRBV12-3/TRBV12-4
J: TRBJ1-1
size: once
D: NA
DNA: TGTGCCAGCAGTGTCACAGGGAACACTGAAGCTTTCTTT
CDR3: CASSVTGNTEAFF

V: TRBV19
J: TRBJ2-1
size: NA
D: NA
DNA: TGTGCCAGTACCCCACAGGGTAGCTCCTACAATGAGCAGTTCTTC
CDR3: CASTPQGSSYNEQFF

V: TRBV12-5
J: TRBJ1-5
size: NA
D: NA
DNA: TGTGCTAGTGGTTGGACTGGAGCTAGCAATCAGCCCCAGCATTTT
CDR3: CASGWTGASNQPQHF

V: TRBV7-2
J: TRBJ2-5
size: NA
D: NA
DNA: TGTGCCAGCAGCTTAGTTGCATTGGCGGACACTCAAGAGACCCAGTACTTC
CDR3: CASSLVALADTQETQYF

V: TRBV19
J: TRBJ1-1
size: NA
D: NA
DNA: TGTGCCAGTAGATTGGGTCGGGAACGTAGGGACACTGAAGCTTTCTTT
CDR3: CASRLGRERRDTEAFF

V: TRBV6-5
J: TRBJ1-5
size: NA
D: TRBD1
DNA: TGTGCCAGCAGCTACTCAGGGGGCGGCAATCAGCCCCAGCATTTT
CDR3: CASSYSGGGNQPQHF

V: TRBV5-1
J: TRBJ2-3
size: NA
D: TRBD2
DNA: TGCGCCAGCAGCTCGGGGACTAGCGGGAGGGATACGCAGTATTTT
CDR3: CASSSGTSGRDTQYF

V: TRBV19
J: TRBJ2-2
size: NA
D: TRBD1
DNA: TGTGCCAGTACCCCGTGGACAGGGAACACCGGGGAGCTGTTTTTT
CDR3: CASTPWTGNTGELFF

V: TRBV5-1
J: TRBJ1-6
size: few
D: TRBD1
DNA: TGCGCCAGTCGACCAGGGACAGGTGACTCACCCCTCCACTTT
CDR3: CASRPGTGDSPLHF

V: TRBV14
J: TRBJ1-1
size: NA
D: NA
DNA: TGTGCCAGCAGCCAACCAGGAATGAACACTGAAGCTTTCTTT
CDR3: CASSQPGMNTEAFF

V: TRBV7-2
J: TRBJ2-7
size: few
D: TRBD1
DNA: TGTGCCAGCAGGCCGCCGGGACAGGGTCAACACGAGCAGTACTTC
CDR3: CASRPPGQGQHEQYF

V: TRBV21-1
J: TRBJ1-2
size: once
D: NA
DNA: TGTGCCAGCAGCAAAACGGCAGTGGGGTACTCGGACAGATACCTGACTAACTATGGCTACACCTTC
CDR3: CASSKTAVGYSDRYLTNYGYTF

V: TRBV5-8
J: TRBJ2-7
size: once
D: NA
DNA: TGTGCCAGCACGCCAGGGGACTATACCACCTACGAGCAGTACTTC
CDR3: CASTPGDYTTYEQYF

V: TRBV23-1
J: TRBJ1-6
size: once
D: NA
DNA: TGCGCCAGCAGTCAATCGCGGGTTTTGGGGCCAAGGGAGGGTTCACCCCTCCACTTT
CDR3: CASSQSRVLGPREGSPLHF

V: TRBV19
J: TRBJ2-1
size: NA
D: TRBD2
DNA: TGTGCCAGTAGTATGTTAGCGGGAGTTTTAGATGAGCAGTTCTTC
CDR3: CASSMLAGVLDEQFF

V: TRBV27
J: TRBJ1-1
size: NA
D: TRBD1
DNA: TGTGCCAGCAGTTCGCCGACAGGGACGAACACTGAAGCTTTCTTT
CDR3: CASSSPTGTNTEAFF

V: TRBV4-2
J: TRBJ2-1
size: NA
D: NA
DNA: TGTGCCAGCAGCCAGGGCCTGGCGGGACCGACCTACAATGAGCAGTTCTTC
CDR3: CASSQGLAGPTYNEQFF

V: TRBV4-1
J: TRBJ2-7
size: NA
D: TRBD2
DNA: TGCGCCAGCAGCCAACACTCCGGACTAGCGGGAGCCTACGAGCAGTACTTC
CDR3: CASSQHSGLAGAYEQYF

V: TRBV7-8
J: TRBJ2-7
size: NA
D: NA
DNA: TGTGCCAGCAGCTCAAGGACAGCCTACGAGCAGTACTTC
CDR3: CASSSRTAYEQYF

V: TRBV10-3
J: TRBJ1-3
size: NA
D: NA
DNA: TGTGCCATCAGGCGGGACGCCTCTGGAAACACCATATATTTT
CDR3: CAIRRDASGNTIYF

V: TRBV19
J: TRBJ2-5
size: NA
D: TRBD2
DNA: TGTGCCAGTCGACTAGCGGGGAGGGAGACCCAGTACTTC
CDR3: CASRLAGRETQYF

V: TRBV2
J: TRBJ1-2
size: NA
D: TRBD1
DNA: TGTGCCAGCAGCGGAGACAGGGAGCGCGGCTACACCTTC
CDR3: CASSGDRERGYTF

V: TRBV2
J: TRBJ2-2
size: NA
D: NA
DNA: TGTGCCAGCACGGAAACTAGATCCACCGGGGAGCTGTTTTTT
CDR3: CASTETRSTGELFF

V: TRBV2
J: TRBJ2-5
size: NA
D: NA
DNA: TGTGCCAGCAGTGGACTAGAAGAGACCCAGTACTTC
CDR3: CASSGLEETQYF